The entry that follows covers one TCR beta chain sequence. Between the trimmed V and J ends, which lost 4 bases and 8 bases, there was a span of 14 bases. CDR3 length equals 14 residues. Per the germline V gene, CDR1 is LGHDT and CDR2 is YNNKEL (reference sequence). Method: immunoSEQ multiplex PCR; TCRdb's copy keeps in-frame clones and lacks some. This sample carries a few hundred thousand clones, 85% to 90% of them seen once, and the ten largest clones take approximately 6.5%. This sample is part of a study of blood T cell repertoires in COVID-19. Study at large: COVID-19 samples collected from the United States, Italy and Spain covered acute and convalescent phases.

The chain combines TRBV3-1 (or the pseudogene TRBV3-2) with TRBJ1-4; D possibly corresponds to TRBD1 (6 bases). The sequence was obtained from a woman aged 45-65 years with COVID-19, enrolled during active disease. The sample taken for sequencing was peripheral blood. The CDR3 nucleotides read TGTGCCAGCAGCCGTTTCGGCCAGGGGGAAAAACTGTTTTTT. Translation: CASSRFGQGEKLFF.